The clone carrying this T cell receptor beta chain showed up many times. Antigen specificity is unknown. The data were taken from a study of T cells in Graves' hyperthyroidism and ophthalmopathy. Study in general: The blood sample was taken at first diagnosis, before treatment began.

The CDR3 loop spans 12 amino acids. V gave up 3 bases and J gave up 7 bases, with 7 bases separating them. Germline CDR1 SGHTA, CDR2 FQGTGA. A patient was excluded if there was uncontrolled infection, other autoimmune disease, pregnancy or lactation. RNA transcripts gave rise to amplified TCR beta CDR3 regions. TCR CDR3 regions were first amplified by RT-PCR with HTBI primers. TCRdb redid the calling of the multiplex PCR reads with MiXCR, one entry per CDR3 protein. The table has approximately 690,000 distinct CDR3 sequences, around 20% seen once; the top ten hold 34%. Study-level points and caveats: Within blood appeared most thyroid clonotypes that had expanded above 0.001.

The sequencing sample was made of blood. The receptor's source is a man younger than 40 with Graves' ophthalmopathy. The chain links TRBV7-3 to TRBJ2-1, with D perhaps TRBD2 (5 bases). The DNA for the CDR3 is TGTGCCAGCAGCTTGACGGGGAATGAGCAGTTCTTC. Translated: CASSLTGNEQFF.